This is a list of T cell receptor beta chains from one sample in a study of early T cells in non-severe SARS-CoV-2 infection. TCRdb recomputed calls from the 5' RACE reads with MiXCR, one row per CDR3 protein. This repertoire shows around 68,000 distinct CDR3 sequences, around 5.7% found once; its top ten account for around 3.3%. This specimen was whole blood, taken at baseline. Receptors originate from an adult who was a healthcare worker with PCR-confirmed SARS-CoV-2 infection or an uninfected control (not recorded which). CDR3s include the opening cysteine and the closing phenylalanine or tryptophan. Fields, in order: V gene, D gene, J gene, clone size, CDR3 DNA, CDR3 protein. A D gene is named only where the DNA matches it firmly. A row's size may be missing; if present it is once, few, many or a size class.

v_call: TRBV13
d_call: TRBD1
j_call: TRBJ2-6
clone_size: NA
cdr3_nt: TGTGCCAGCAGCTCAATCGGGCTACAGGGGGCCGGGGCCAACGTCCTGACTTTC
cdr3_aa: CASSSIGLQGAGANVLTF

v_call: TRBV28
d_call: TRBD2
j_call: TRBJ2-3
clone_size: NA
cdr3_nt: TGTGCCAGCAGGCCGGGAGGGGGAGATACGCAGTATTTT
cdr3_aa: CASRPGGGDTQYF

v_call: TRBV5-1
d_call: TRBD2
j_call: TRBJ2-3
clone_size: few
cdr3_nt: TGCGCCAGCAGCTGGGGACCGACTAGCGGGAGCTTTGGGGATACGCAGTATTTT
cdr3_aa: CASSWGPTSGSFGDTQYF

v_call: TRBV29-1
d_call: NA
j_call: TRBJ2-3
clone_size: few
cdr3_nt: TGCAGCGTTCGTAAAACTAGCACAGATACGCAGTATTTT
cdr3_aa: CSVRKTSTDTQYF

v_call: TRBV12-3/TRBV12-4
d_call: NA
j_call: TRBJ2-1
clone_size: few
cdr3_nt: TGTGCCAGCAGTTTTGATTCCTCGAATGAGCAGTTCTTC
cdr3_aa: CASSFDSSNEQFF

v_call: TRBV6-6
d_call: TRBD1
j_call: TRBJ2-1
clone_size: many
cdr3_nt: TGTGCCAGCAGTCAACCGTTGGGGACAGGGGATGAGCAGTTCTTC
cdr3_aa: CASSQPLGTGDEQFF

v_call: TRBV27
d_call: NA
j_call: TRBJ2-7
clone_size: NA
cdr3_nt: TGTGCCAGCAGTTTATTTAGCGGAGGATACGAGCAGTACTTC
cdr3_aa: CASSLFSGGYEQYF

v_call: TRBV28
d_call: NA
j_call: TRBJ2-1
clone_size: NA
cdr3_nt: TGTGCCAGCAGTTCCCCGGGCCCCGGAGACAATGAGCAGTTCTTC
cdr3_aa: CASSSPGPGDNEQFF

v_call: TRBV20-1
d_call: NA
j_call: TRBJ2-7
clone_size: medium-sized
cdr3_nt: TGCAGTGCTAGGTCAAGGACTGCCTACGAGCAGTACTTC
cdr3_aa: CSARSRTAYEQYF

v_call: TRBV20-1
d_call: TRBD1
j_call: TRBJ1-5
clone_size: many
cdr3_nt: TGCAGTGCTAGAATCAGCGGGGACAGAAATCAGCCCCAGCATTTT
cdr3_aa: CSARISGDRNQPQHF

v_call: TRBV10-3
d_call: TRBD2
j_call: TRBJ2-1
clone_size: many
cdr3_nt: TGTGCCATCAGTGGGGGGACTATCAATGAGCAGTTCTTC
cdr3_aa: CAISGGTINEQFF

v_call: TRBV20-1
d_call: TRBD1
j_call: TRBJ2-1
clone_size: many
cdr3_nt: TGCAGTGCTAATGGGACAGGGGGTGGGAATGAGCAGTTCTTC
cdr3_aa: CSANGTGGGNEQFF

v_call: TRBV7-6
d_call: TRBD2
j_call: TRBJ2-7
clone_size: NA
cdr3_nt: TGTGCCAGCAGCCCAACCGGACTAGCGGGAGTTTACGAGCAGTACTTC
cdr3_aa: CASSPTGLAGVYEQYF

v_call: TRBV20-1
d_call: NA
j_call: TRBJ2-7
clone_size: NA
cdr3_nt: TGCAGTGCAGCGGCGGTAACCTCCTACGAGCAGTACTTC
cdr3_aa: CSAAAVTSYEQYF

v_call: TRBV28
d_call: TRBD1
j_call: TRBJ2-7
clone_size: few
cdr3_nt: TGTGCCAGCAGTTTATGGGACAGGGGCCCCTACGAGCAGTACTTC
cdr3_aa: CASSLWDRGPYEQYF

v_call: TRBV12-3/TRBV12-4
d_call: TRBD2
j_call: TRBJ2-7
clone_size: few
cdr3_nt: TGTGCCAGCAGCCGGCCACCGGGACTAGCTATCGTTGAGCAGTACTTC
cdr3_aa: CASSRPPGLAIVEQYF

v_call: TRBV5-1
d_call: NA
j_call: TRBJ1-1
clone_size: many
cdr3_nt: TGCGCCAGCAGCGTACAGGGTGAGGGTACTGAAGCTTTCTTT
cdr3_aa: CASSVQGEGTEAFF

v_call: TRBV5-5
d_call: NA
j_call: TRBJ1-4
clone_size: many
cdr3_nt: TGTGCCAGCAGCTTGGAGGGGTCAACTAATGAAAAACTGTTTTTT
cdr3_aa: CASSLEGSTNEKLFF

v_call: TRBV4-1
d_call: NA
j_call: TRBJ2-1
clone_size: few
cdr3_nt: TGCGCCAGCAGCCAAGATGGGGGACGTACCTACAATGAGCAGTTCTTC
cdr3_aa: CASSQDGGRTYNEQFF

v_call: TRBV11-2
d_call: NA
j_call: TRBJ2-1
clone_size: many
cdr3_nt: TGTGCCAGCAGCTCTGGACCACAGCAGTTCTTC
cdr3_aa: CASSSGPQQFF

v_call: TRBV7-8
d_call: NA
j_call: TRBJ2-1
clone_size: few
cdr3_nt: TGTGCCAGCAGCCCGCGAACGTTGGCTCACCTGGGTAATGAGCAGTTCTTC
cdr3_aa: CASSPRTLAHLGNEQFF

v_call: TRBV20-1
d_call: NA
j_call: TRBJ1-5
clone_size: many
cdr3_nt: TGCAGTGCTAGCCCAGGGACCGGTCAGCCCCAGCATTTT
cdr3_aa: CSASPGTGQPQHF

v_call: TRBV3-1
d_call: TRBD2
j_call: TRBJ2-2
clone_size: NA
cdr3_nt: TGTGCCAGCAGCCAAGTCGTTTGGGGACTAGCCGGCACCGGGGAGCTGTTTTTT
cdr3_aa: CASSQVVWGLAGTGELFF

v_call: TRBV10-1
d_call: TRBD2
j_call: TRBJ2-1
clone_size: few
cdr3_nt: TGCGCCAGCAGTGACCCAGCGGGAGGGGTCTATGAGCAGTTCTTC
cdr3_aa: CASSDPAGGVYEQFF